The T cell receptor (beta chain) described here comes from a study of CD8 T cells in Susac syndrome (dated by TCRdb to the late 2010s). Background on the whole study: Among the Susac syndrome patients who were sequenced, clinically active disease was present in roughly six and clinical remission was observed in fewer than 10. Susac syndrome patients were therapy-naive, on corticosteroids (some also receiving IVIg), or on IVIg alone at blood withdrawal. Whether CD8+ T cell activation and differentiation in Susac syndrome was antigen driven was tested using repertoire sequencing. CD8+ T cell repertoire clonality was compared between around eleven healthy donors, approximately 14 Susac syndrome patients and approximately 16 multiple sclerosis patients. Study-wide findings and limitations: Under 20 and five Susac-specific public clones were found in the total CD8+ and CD8+ TEMRA repertoires, respectively. CD8+ repertoires in Susac syndrome showed clonal expansion, which was highest in CD8+ TEMRA cells and was greater in clinically active patients than in remitting patients. The number of individuals in the TCR sequencing and HLA analysis was acknowledged as relatively small.

From its cysteine to its phenylalanine, the CDR3 spans 14 amino acids. Only the CDR3 part of the read is kept: 42 bases, read in frame from the first base. Germline trimming amounts to 1 base on V and 5 bases on J, with 6 as the count of junction bases outside the gene matches. CDR1 and CDR2 were assigned from the germline V gene as SGHRS and YFSETQ. Regarding this clonotype: Its binding antigen is unknown. No base qualities exist here, and no much larger clone lies one base off it.

RNA was extracted using the RNeasy kit, and about 0.45 to 1 ug of the RNA was reverse transcribed with random hexamers. The immunoSEQ multiplex PCR assay, which covers 54 Vbeta and 13 Jbeta segments, was used to amplify TCR beta CDR3 regions. PCR amplification bias was corrected by using a synthetic template baseline for primer optimization and computational correction. The paper's data handling went like this. Only productive sequences were kept, with reads annotated to V, D and J genes according to IMGT and analyzed in immunoSEQ Analyzer. Clonality was calculated as one minus the Shannon entropy normalized by log2 of the number of productive unique sequences. For each patient and control, public and private clones were evaluated within the 100 most prevalent clones. Clones were defined as Susac-specific if absent from the healthy and MS cohorts, from 1052 published viral clones and from other ImmuneACCESS disease sequences. TCRdb reran the public reads through fastp at Q25 and MiXCR, keeping productive beta chains. Identical CDR3 proteins give one entry, which carries the most common genes and DNA. For this entry, the V and J calls and clone size follow TCRdb and not the study's own pipeline. The sample contains fewer than 80,000 distinct CDR3 sequences, approximately 94% of them found a single time. About 0.5% of the sample is in the top ten clones.

Peripheral blood CD8+ and CD4+ T cells from healthy donors, Susac syndrome patients and multiple sclerosis patients were profiled using high-throughput TCR beta sequencing. Recently defined diagnostic criteria for definite or probable disease were met by the Susac syndrome patients. CD8+ TEMRA cells were enriched by FACS, while bulk CD8+ and CD4+ T cells were purified by magnetic negative isolation. Blood was collected in EDTA tubes and processed within 24 hours, with PBMCs isolated through density gradient centrifugation. PBMCs intended for TCR sequencing were cryopreserved in liquid nitrogen and were subsequently thawed in a 37 degrees C water bath. The sorted or isolated CD4+, CD8+ and CD8+ TEMRA cells had a purity of 90% or higher.

Sequencing input: CD8+ T cells from PBMCs. The TCR was taken from a human donor with Susac syndrome. The sequence joins TRBV5-1 to TRBJ2-7; the central 7 bases match TRBD1. The nucleotide sequence reads as follows: TGCGCCAGCAGCTTGAGACAGGGTATAGACGAGCAGTACTTC. Its protein product is CASSLRQGIDEQYF.